This T cell receptor beta chain came from a study of blood T cell repertoires in COVID-19 (dated by TCRdb to 2019 to 2021). With regard to the full study: Samples covering the acute and convalescent phases of COVID-19 were provided by collaborators in the United States, Italy and Spain. A freely available public database, intended as a resource for researchers studying the immune response to SARS-CoV-2, is where the repertoires were released. Sample metadata almost always included a de-identified subject ID, COVID-19 status, age in years and sex. Where HLA class I and class II types were available, the types were taken from metadata supplied by the sample provider, not from assay-based typing. The dataset comprised deeply sampled blood TCRbeta repertoires from subjects exposed to, actively infected with, or recovered from COVID-19. The samples were drawn from two sources: the first 160 participants of the ongoing ImmuneRACE study, and 1,000 to 1,500 subjects contributed by 6 global collaborators. The prospective study material was composed of cDNA or gDNA derived from T cells, B-cell-depleted T cells, or PBMCs.

Overall study results and their limits: How much clinical and demographic metadata was included differed by source and by participant, and the metadata was provided uncurated.

At one collaborating source in Seattle, patients were enrolled during active infection and were followed longitudinally through the course of disease. Whole blood was collected in K2EDTA tubes by collaborating institutions according to the institutions' own protocols. For TCRbeta analysis, collaborators shipped samples as frozen whole blood, isolated PBMCs, or DNA extracted from either of those sample types. The immunoSEQ Assay, a bias-controlled multiplex PCR, was used to amplify TCRbeta CDR3 regions from genomic DNA. As for the original processing: The number of nucleated cells in each sample was estimated by amplification of reference gene primers within the assay. To quantify the absolute abundance of each unique TCRbeta CDR3 rearrangement, sequence reads were collapsed and filtered. For each sample, productive Simpson clonality was calculated as the square root of Simpson's diversity index across productive rearrangements. The clones in this table, taken by TCRdb from immuneACCESS, are in-frame only. Not every clone is retained; where verified, under half of the shortfall comes from an unresolved V gene, and the cause of the rest is unknown. That table gives V, J and clone size, and the DNA gave D and trimming. The sample includes hundreds of thousands of clones, with around 81% observed a single time. 6.5% to 8.5% of the sample lies in the top ten.

Regarding this clone: Its antigen target is currently unknown. One base away there is no much larger clone; base qualities are not given.

The source is a woman older than 75 with COVID-19, enrolled during active disease. Source material: peripheral blood.

The bases read TGTGCCAGCAGCCAAGATAGTAGGGGAAGAACTGAAGCTTTCTTT. Translated, this gives CASSQDSRGRTEAFF. The chain joins TRBV3-1 (or the pseudogene TRBV3-2) to TRBJ1-1; TRBD1 is a possible D gene, resting on 5 matching bases. The germline V gene encodes CDR1 LGHDT and CDR2 YNNKEL (reference sequence). Taken from cysteine to phenylalanine, the CDR3 has 15 residues. Solely the CDR3 DNA is kept, with 45 bases framed from the first base. The V and J ends are trimmed by 0 bases and 5 bases, leaving 13 bases between them.